This T cell receptor beta chain was obtained from a study of blood T cell repertoires in COVID-19 (dated by TCRdb to the early 2020s). Regarding the complete study: Samples from collaborators originated in the United States, Italy and Spain and spanned both the acute and convalescent phases of COVID-19. The prospective study material was composed of cDNA or gDNA derived from T cells, B-cell-depleted T cells, or PBMCs. Deeply sampled blood TCRbeta repertoires from subjects exposed to, actively infected with, or recovered from COVID-19 were included in the dataset. The repertoires were made available in a free public database intended to serve as a resource for research on the immune response to SARS-CoV-2. The samples were drawn from the first 160 participants of the ongoing ImmuneRACE study and from 950 to 1,500 subjects provided by 6 global collaborators. A de-identified subject ID, COVID-19 status, age in years and sex were almost always included in the sample metadata. Where available, HLA class I and class II types were taken from metadata supplied by the sample provider and were not determined by assay-based typing. What the study reported, not specific to this receptor: How much clinical and demographic metadata was included differed by source and by participant, and the metadata was provided uncurated.

With respect to this clone: Its recognized antigen is unknown. No per-base quality is available; no much larger clone lies one base away.

TCRbeta CDR3 regions were amplified from genomic DNA using the immunoSEQ Assay, a bias-controlled multiplex PCR. Concerning the study's data processing: Within the assay, amplification of reference gene primers was used to estimate how many nucleated cells each sample contained. To quantify the absolute abundance of each unique TCRbeta CDR3 rearrangement, sequence reads were collapsed and filtered. For each sample, productive Simpson clonality was calculated as the square root of Simpson's diversity index across productive rearrangements. In its TCRdb copy, this immuneACCESS table keeps in-frame sequences only and misses some clones. Where compared with another copy, unresolved V genes explain less than half of these, and the others have no known cause. The V and J calls and clone size are taken from that table; D and trimming were inferred from the DNA. The sample data list about 320,000 clones, and 85% to 95% of these were observed just once. Of the sample, 3% to 5% is held by the ten largest clones.

Participants in the prospective study were aged roughly 18 to 100 years, lived in about two dozen United States geographic areas, and enrolled through a virtual design. In the prospective study, participants were assigned to cohorts based on the clinical history participants reported in a screening survey and a study questionnaire. Exposed participants had been in contact, within 2 weeks of entering the study, with a person who had a PCR-confirmed or clinician-diagnosed case of COVID-19. In the prospective study, mobile phlebotomists collected whole blood, serum and a nasopharyngeal or oropharyngeal swab from each participant. Over a roughly 2-month period, participants in the prospective study had the option of providing additional blood draws and questionnaires. Blood samples from the prospective study were shipped frozen or at room temperature prior to DNA extraction. For this chain, trimming is 0 bases at the V end and 4 bases at the J end, and the number of junction bases without a gene match is 9. Per the germline V gene (reference sequence), SGHNT is the CDR1 and YYREEE is the CDR2. The CDR3, cysteine through phenylalanine, is 17 amino acids long. This entry keeps only the CDR3 DNA: 51 bases, framed from base 1.

This clonotype originated in a woman aged 25-40 years who had been exposed to COVID-19. The chain is made from TRBV5-4 and TRBJ2-1; 8 bases in the junction line up with TRBD2. The source material was PBMCs or T cells enriched from blood (not recorded which). The nucleotide sequence reads as follows: TGTGCCAGCAGCTTGGGAACGGGTAGCGGGACTTACAATGAGCAGTTCTTC. The resulting protein is CASSLGTGSGTYNEQFF.